This T cell receptor beta chain was obtained from a study of early T cells in non-severe SARS-CoV-2 infection. TCRdb independently ran MiXCR on the 5' RACE reads; one entry per CDR3 protein. The profile shows 50,000 or so distinct CDR3 sequences, about 12% of them singletons. This clonotype was recorded many times. The sample consisted of whole blood. This TCR derives from an adult who was a healthcare worker with PCR-confirmed SARS-CoV-2 infection or an uninfected control (not recorded which).

The CDR3: CASSLVGTVEQFF. CDR3 DNA: TGTGCCAGCAGCTTAGTAGGGACAGTTGAGCAGTTCTTC. The chain couples TRBV7-9 to TRBJ2-1, with 7 nucleotides matching TRBD1. J gave up 9 bases and V 1 base, and 3 bases lay outside the gene matches. CDR1 is SEHNR, CDR2 FQNEAQ, per germline (reference sequence). CDR3 length equals 13 residues.